What follows are 3 T cell receptor beta chains derived from one specimen sequenced in a study of shared clonotypes between healthy human individuals. Generated by immunoSEQ multiplex PCR, the TCRdb table keeps only in-frame clones and is missing some. The sample holds about 380,000 clones, roughly 96% seen once. The specimen sequenced was memory CD8+ T cells sorted from blood. As to subset: CD45RO+ cells pooled with CCR7-negative TemRA cells. Every receptor here comes from a man aged 30-40 years in good health.

Comments on this clone: The sample has other DNA sequences that encode this CDR3 too. The J gene is TRBJ2-3, the V gene TRBV29-1; TRBD1 matches at 7 bases. Germline V gene lookup returns CDR1 SQVTM and CDR2 ANQGSEA. Trimming removed 3 bases from V and 3 bases from J; junction bases left unmatched: 0. The CDR3 extends over 12 amino acids. The CDR3 bases are TGCAGCGTTGACAGGGGGACAGATACGCAGTATTTT. Residues: CSVDRGTDTQYF.

Of note for this clone: Compared with germline, one end of the junction differs, possibly owing to a read error. V gene TRBV9 combines with J gene TRBJ2-1, with D possibly matching TRBD2 (6 bases). The CDR3 length is 15 residues. CDR1 and CDR2 from the germline V gene are SGDLS and YYNGEE. The CDR3 nucleotides are TGTGCCAGCAGCGTAGGGGAGGTAGGCTACGATGAGCAGTTCTTC. This translates into CASSVGEVGYDEQFF. Supplemented by reference TRBV9 and TRBJ2-1, the full variable domain reads DSGVTQTPKHLITATGQRVTLRCSPRSGDLSVYWYQQSLDQGLQFLIQYYNGEERAKGNILERFSAQQFPDLHSELNLSSLELGDSALYFCASSVGEVGYDEQFFGPGTRLTVL.

The chain is built from TRBV2 and TRBJ2-7, with 7 bases lining up with TRBD2. The V gene end was trimmed by 6 bases and the J gene end by 0 bases; junction bases not matched to a gene: 5. This CDR3 comprises 14 residues. The germline V gene encodes CDR1 SNHLY and CDR2 FYNNEI. The CDR3 coding sequence is TGTGCCAGCAGGCGAGCGGGATCCTCCTACGAGCAGTACTTC. Encoded protein: CASRRAGSSYEQYF.